This TCR beta chain came from a study of cytomegalovirus exposure and HLA in healthy donors. As for the study in general: In a later analysis, it was reported that the roughly 130 validation repertoires had been produced on the same platform as the 690 or so repertoires belonging to the first cohort.

Clones were read by immunoSEQ multiplex PCR, and TCRdb kept only the in-frame ones, dropping some. The sample holds approximately 80,000 clones; 93% are singletons and the top ten take less than 4%. The donors were part of the validation cohort of fewer than 150 subjects. That cohort was separate from the first cohort, which comprised roughly 670 subjects. V lost 2 bases and J lost 3, with 17 bases in between. This CDR3 is 17 amino acids long. The germline gives CDR1 SGHTA, CDR2 FQGNSA. Findings and limits, study-wide: Researchers counted approximately 160 TCR beta chains as cytomegalovirus-associated.

In the case of this clone: Its antigen remains unknown.

The chain has TRBV7-2 and TRBJ1-3; no clear D gene. The sample comprised PBMCs. The receptor was isolated from a woman in her twenties or thirties in good health and CMV-seronegative. The DNA for the CDR3 is TGTGCCAGCAGCTTAACGGCCCGGGGTTTAGGTGGAAACACCATATATTTT. Protein product: CASSLTARGLGGNTIYF.